The 29 T cell receptor beta chains below all came from one sample that was sequenced in a study of glioma-infiltrating T cells (dated by TCRdb to about 2016). Sequencing instrument: Illumina MiSeq. TCR alpha and beta CDR3 regions were amplified with the iRepertoire nested amplicon-rescue multiplex PCR (arm-PCR) platform from RNA. TCRdb trimmed the raw reads at Q25, called clones with MiXCR and kept productive beta chains. Identical CDR3 protein sequences are pooled into one entry, listed with their most common genes and DNA. Here the sample has more than 90,000 distinct CDR3 sequences; 40% occur a single time. The top ten hold 35% to 40% of the sample. Sequenced material: glioma tissue, nonneoplastic brain tissue, or PBMCs (not recorded which). The receptors shown here come from a human donor with low-grade glioma or glioblastoma, undergoing nonglioma brain surgery, or in good health (not recorded which).

The rearrangement links TRBV6-5 to TRBJ1-1, with 12 bases fitting TRBD1. Germline V CDR1 and CDR2: MNHEY, SVGAGI. The junction had 4 bases not matched to a gene; V was cut back by 8 bases and J by 0 bases. The CDR3 totals 15 residues. The CDR3 DNA reads TGTGCCAGCCCGGGACAGGGGGCCTTGAACACTGAAGCTTTCTTT. Translation gives CASPGQGALNTEAFF.

This clonotype was observed at least ten times. The V gene is TRBV27, the J gene TRBJ2-1, with unresolved D. Germline CDR1 MNHEY, CDR2 SMNVEV (reference sequence). The ends were cut back, 3 bases at V and 5 bases at J, with 8 bases in the middle. The CDR3 runs 13 residues. CDR3 sequence reads: CASSFRINNEQFF. In nucleotides, the CDR3 is TGTGCCAGCAGTTTTAGGATTAACAATGAGCAGTTCTTC.

The CDR3 region has the DNA TGTGCCAGCAGAGTCCCGGGAGCAGATACGCAGTATTTT. It codes for CASRVPGADTQYF. The genes are TRBV28 and TRBJ2-3; tentative D call: TRBD2 (6 bases). The CDR3 runs 13 residues. Germline CDR1 is MDHEN and CDR2 is SYDVKM. The V end was cut by 6 bases, the J end by 4 bases, with 11 bases between.

This clonotype was seen at least ten times. The rearrangement uses TRBV2 and TRBJ1-6; D remains unclear. The V end lost 3 bases, the J end lost 9 bases, and 9 bases lay between the germline ends. Germline values: CDR1 SNHLY, CDR2 FYNNEI. The CDR3 is 13 amino acids. As DNA, the CDR3 is TGTGCCAGCAGTGATCTGAAGGGTTCACCCCTCCACTTT. Translation: CASSDLKGSPLHF.

The chain carries TRBV28 and TRBJ1-5; no reliable D call. This CDR3 has 13 residues. Germline V lookup: CDR1 MDHEN, CDR2 SYDVKM. V shed 8 bases and J shed 3 bases, with 11 bases lying between them. The CDR3 protein is CASGSGSNQPQHF. CDR3 in DNA: TGTGCCAGCGGTTCGGGATCCAATCAGCCCCAGCATTTT.

The gene calls are TRBV15 and TRBJ2-3; weak D call: TRBD2 (5 bases). CDR3 length equals 14 residues. Germline values: CDR1 LNHNV, CDR2 YYDKDF (reference sequence). Trimming shortened V by 1 base and J by 4 bases, and 9 bases separated the two germline ends. The CDR3 nucleotides are TGTGCCACCAGCAGAGCGGGGAACGCAGATACGCAGTATTTT. This gives the protein CATSRAGNADTQYF. The full variable domain, with the rest looked up from reference TRBV15 and TRBJ2-3, is DAMVIQNPRYQVTQFGKPVTLSCSQTLNHNVMYWYQQKSSQAPKLLFHYYDKDFNNEADTPDNFQSRRPNTSFCFLDIRSPGLGDTAMYLCATSRAGNADTQYFGPGTRLTVL.

This clonotype showed up many times. The chain couples TRBV28 to TRBJ2-1, with 9 bases lining up with TRBD1. The CDR3 is made up of 16 amino acids. Germline CDR1 MDHEN, CDR2 SYDVKM. V shed 5 bases and J 0 bases; nucleotides not matched to a gene: 5. The CDR3 here is CASSAPGQGSYNEQFF. As DNA, the CDR3 is TGTGCCAGCAGTGCGCCGGGACAGGGCTCCTACAATGAGCAGTTCTTC.

This rearrangement joins TRBV28 to TRBJ1-5; D remains unclear. This CDR3 spans 16 amino acids. The germline gives CDR1 MDHEN, CDR2 SYDVKM. Trimming removed 5 bases from V and 5 bases from J, with 19 bases in between. In DNA form, the CDR3 reads TGTGCCAGCAGTCCGATAGGTTGGGGTTGGGATCAGCCCCAGCATTTT. This encodes CASSPIGWGWDQPQHF.

This clonotype was counted many times. This chain links TRBV28 with TRBJ2-7; a possible D gene is TRBD1 (6 bases). In germline, CDR1 is MDHEN, CDR2 SYDVKM. This CDR3 has 13 residues. Between the trimmed V and J ends, which lost 3 bases and 4 bases, there was a span of 10 bases. The CDR3 reads CASSFTGRYEQYF. CDR3 nucleotide sequence: TGTGCCAGCAGTTTCACAGGGCGGTACGAGCAGTACTTC. The full variable domain, completed using reference TRBV28 and TRBJ2-7, is DVKVTQSSRYLVKRTGEKVFLECVQDMDHENMFWYRQDPGLGLRLIYFSYDVKMKEKGDIPEGYSVSREKKERFSLILESASTNQTSMYLCASSFTGRYEQYFGPGTRLTVT.

This clonotype has at least ten counts. The chain links TRBV27 to TRBJ2-7; TRBD1 agrees at 9 bases. This CDR3 spans 14 amino acids. Trimming at V came to 6 bases and at J to 4 bases, leaving 7 bases not matched to a gene. Germline assignment: CDR1 MNHEY and CDR2 SMNVEV (reference sequence). The CDR3 here is CASRTGTGWYEQYF. The CDR3 coding sequence is TGTGCCAGCAGGACCGGGACAGGGTGGTACGAGCAGTACTTC.

To note about this clonotype: This clone may be a read error of a much larger clone one base away. V is TRBV5-6 and J is TRBJ2-1; D remains ambiguous. This CDR3 comprises 13 residues. The germline V gene encodes CDR1 SGHDT and CDR2 YYEEEE. The CDR3 sequence: CASSLARNNEHFF. The DNA for the CDR3 is TGTGCCAGCAGCTTGGCTCGAAACAATGAGCATTTCTTC.

This clonotype was seen ten or more times. V is TRBV18 and J is TRBJ2-5; no clear D. V was shortened by 3 bases and J by 2 bases, with 7 bases between the two germline ends. Germline loops: CDR1 KGHSH, CDR2 LQKENI. This CDR3 region has 13 residues. The CDR3: CASSPSLQETQYF. The CDR3, as DNA: TGTGCCAGCTCACCTAGCCTTCAAGAGACCCAGTACTTC.

A word on this clonotype: This clone may be a read error of a much larger clone one base away. The chain is built from TRBV14 and TRBJ2-5; 7 nucleotides line up with TRBD1. The CDR3 runs 15 residues. Germline loops: CDR1 SGHDN, CDR2 FVKESK. The CDR3 DNA sequence: TGTGCCAGCAGCAGATCCGGGACAGAAAAAGATACCCAGTACTTC. This encodes CASSRSGTEKDTQYF.

Ten or more counts support this clonotype. CDR3 sequence reads: CASSPRGVTQYF. For the CDR3, the DNA is TGTGCCAGCAGTCCCAGGGGAGTGACCCAGTACTTC. V usage is TRBV12-3 or TRBV12-4 and J usage is TRBJ2-5; TRBD1 might be the D (6 bases). Trimming left V 5 bases short and J 7 bases short, with 11 bases between. The CDR3 is 12 amino acids.

A word on this clonotype: This may be a read error: a much more frequent sequence differs by one nucleotide. The V gene is TRBV19, the J gene TRBJ2-6; 7 nucleotides match TRBD1. This CDR3 spans 16 amino acids. Germline CDR1 and CDR2: LNHDA and SQIVND (reference sequence). CDR3 loop: CASRRDSHSGANVMTF. The CDR3 DNA reads TGTGCCAGCAGAAGGGACAGCCACTCTGGGGCCAACGTCATGACTTTC.

This clonotype has at least ten counts. The J gene is TRBJ1-1, the V gene TRBV4-1, with 7 bases fitting TRBD1. V lost 0 bases, J lost 2 bases, and 15 bases stayed unmatched. Germline V gene lookup returns CDR1 MGHRA and CDR2 YSYEKL. The CDR3 has 19 residues. The CDR3 spells CASSQDRRAGGRGNTEAFF. DNA of the CDR3: TGCGCCAGCAGCCAAGATCGAAGGGCAGGGGGGAGGGGAAACACTGAAGCTTTCTTT.

Remarks on this clonotype: Compared with germline, one end of the junction differs, possibly owing to a read error. This chain uses TRBV20-1 with TRBJ1-5; 8 bases are shared with TRBD1. This CDR3 has 15 residues. CDR1 is DFQATT, CDR2 SNEGSKA, per germline (reference sequence). CDR3 nucleotide sequence: TGCAGTTCTGGTGGTCAAAACAGGGGGAATCAGCCCCAGCGTTTT. Encoded protein: CSSGGQNRGNQPQRF.

The chain links TRBV10-2 to TRBJ2-1; D might be TRBD2 (5 bases). Germline-derived CDR1 and CDR2 are WSHSY and SAAADI. Trimming shortened V by 0 bases and J by 8 bases, and 8 bases separated the two germline ends. This CDR3 contains 13 residues. The CDR3 sequence is CASSESRVYEQFF. CDR3 bases: TGCGCCAGCAGTGAGTCGAGGGTTTATGAGCAGTTCTTC.

V is TRBV6-2 or TRBV6-3 and J is TRBJ2-3; 13 bases match TRBD2. Looked up from germline, CDR1 is MNHEY and CDR2 is SVGEGT. V gave up 2 bases and J gave up 2 bases; unmatched junction bases: 4. The CDR3 is 17 residues long. This CDR3 reads CASSYGLAGAPTDTQYF. CDR3 sequence (DNA): TGTGCCAGCAGTTACGGACTAGCGGGAGCACCCACAGATACGCAGTATTTT.

With respect to this clonotype: A single base separates this from a much larger clone, so it may be a read error. The chain has TRBV7-8 and TRBJ2-1; 11 bases map to TRBD1. The germline V gene has CDR1 SGHVS and CDR2 FQNEAQ. The CDR3 totals 14 residues. CDR3 residues: CAGSLGQGVYEQFF. CDR3 sequence (DNA): TGTGCCGGCAGCTTGGGACAGGGGGTCTATGAGCAGTTCTTC.

This clonotype was observed at least ten times. The chain couples TRBV27 to TRBJ2-1; a possible D gene is TRBD2 (5 bases). CDR1 and CDR2 (germline): MNHEY, SMNVEV (reference sequence). V gave up 5 bases and J gave up 4 bases, with 12 bases separating them. There are 14 residues in the CDR3. In DNA form, the CDR3 reads TGTGCCAGCAGTGGGTCCCGGGGATACAATGAGCAGTTCTTC. Its protein is CASSGSRGYNEQFF.

Notes on this clonotype: The junction differs from germline at one of its ends, possibly a read error. This chain connects TRBV4-1 to TRBJ2-1; D is perhaps TRBD2 (5 bases). Germline CDR1 and CDR2: MGHRA and YSYEKL. This CDR3 is built from 14 residues. CDR3 sequence (DNA): TGCCCCATCGGCCCGGAGGTAGGACCAAATTCGCAGGTCTTC. Translated, it gives CPIGPEVGPNSQVF.

In this sample, this clonotype turned up a few times. A much larger clone lies a single base off, so this may be a read error. The rearrangement uses TRBV20-1 and TRBJ2-4; perhaps TRBD2 as D (5 bases). Germline-derived CDR1 and CDR2 are DFQATT and SNEGSKA (reference sequence). This CDR3 has 13 residues. The CDR3 sequence is CGARGRGSYIQYF. DNA of the CDR3: TGCGGTGCTAGAGGTCGGGGTTCTTACATTCAGTACTTC.

This clonotype has just a few counts. A much bigger clone sits one base away, suggesting this may be a read error. Because it lacks the conserved phenylalanine or tryptophan at the end, this CDR3 is likely a read error. J is TRBJ2-7 and V is TRBV29-1; 9 bases are shared with TRBD1. Germline V gene sequence: CDR1 SQVTM, CDR2 ANQGSEA. The CDR3 sequence is 14 residues long. Trimming cost V 7 bases and J 6 bases; bases outside gene matches: 13. The CDR3 DNA is TGCAGCGGGGGACAGGGTTCCTTCTCGGGCGAGCAGTACTCC. It yields the protein CSGGQGSFSGEQYS.

This clonotype has just a few counts. A single base separates this from a much larger clone, so it may be a read error. V gene TRBV11-1 combines with J gene TRBJ2-7, with D perhaps TRBD1 or TRBD2 (5 bases each). Trimming shortened V by 5 bases and J by 5 bases, and 22 bases separated the two germline ends. The CDR3 has 16 residues. CDR1 is SGHAT, CDR2 FQDESV, per germline (reference sequence). In DNA, the CDR3 is TGTGCCAGCAGCAGAAAGATTACAGGAGGCCTCCACGAGCAGTACTTC. This sequence encodes CASSRKITGGLHEQYF.

Of note for this clonotype: Its ends do not fully match the called genes, so a read error is possible. The chain uses TRBV4-1 and TRBJ2-1; TRBD1 or TRBD2 may be the D gene (6 bases each). The germline CDR1 and CDR2 sequences are MGHRA and YSYEKL. CDR3 size: 14 residues. CDR3 loop: CESRQGGGYNEKSF. CDR3 DNA sequence: TGCGAAAGCAGACAAGGGGGAGGATACAATGAGAAGTCATTC.

The gene calls are TRBV6-6 and TRBJ2-5; D is ambiguous. V was clipped by 2 bases and J by 4 bases, with 5 bases between them. The CDR3 totals 12 residues. The V gene's germline CDR1 is MNHNY and CDR2 SVGAGI (reference sequence). The CDR3 DNA sequence: TGTGCCAGCAGTTACGGTCCAGAGACCCAGTACTTC. Amino acids: CASSYGPETQYF.

The table lists this clonotype with many counts. V gene TRBV19 combines with J gene TRBJ2-5; D may be TRBD2 (5 bases). There are 15 residues in the CDR3. Trimming pared 4 bases from V and 3 bases from J, leaving 15 bases between. Germline CDR1 LNHDA, CDR2 SQIVND (reference sequence). CDR3 sequence: CASSNGGRREETQYF. Written as DNA, the CDR3 is TGTGCCAGTAGTAACGGAGGACGCCGAGAAGAGACCCAGTACTTC.

V gene TRBV27 combines with J gene TRBJ1-2, with a possible D match to TRBD1 (6 bases). This CDR3 comprises 13 residues. Germline V gene lookup returns CDR1 MNHEY and CDR2 SMNVEV (reference sequence). The CDR3 reads CTGSSRQAFGYTF. CDR3 DNA: TGTACCGGCAGTTCCCGACAGGCATTCGGCTACACCTTC.